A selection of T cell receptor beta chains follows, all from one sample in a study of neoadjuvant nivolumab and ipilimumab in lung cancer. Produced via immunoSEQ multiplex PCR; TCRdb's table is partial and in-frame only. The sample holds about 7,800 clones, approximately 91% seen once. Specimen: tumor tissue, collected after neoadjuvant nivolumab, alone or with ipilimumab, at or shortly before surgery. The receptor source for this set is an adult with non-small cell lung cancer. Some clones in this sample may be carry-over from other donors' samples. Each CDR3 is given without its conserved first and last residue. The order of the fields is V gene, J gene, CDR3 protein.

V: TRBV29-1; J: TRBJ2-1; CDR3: SGASGSSGNEQF
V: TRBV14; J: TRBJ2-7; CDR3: ASNRDREGSSYEQY
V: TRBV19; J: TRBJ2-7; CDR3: ASSPPGSHYEQY
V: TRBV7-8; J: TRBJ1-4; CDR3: ASSLGFTGGGVEKLF
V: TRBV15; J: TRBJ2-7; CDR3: ATSSYRGQAVARSYEQY
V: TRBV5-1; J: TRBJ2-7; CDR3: ASSPGQTSTYEQY
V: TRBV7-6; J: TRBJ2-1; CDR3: ASSLASGRYNEQF
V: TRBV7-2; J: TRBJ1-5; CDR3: ASSSRPYQPQH
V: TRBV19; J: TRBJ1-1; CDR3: ASSIQGVENTEAF
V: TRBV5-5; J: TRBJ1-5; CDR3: ASSPTPQEDQPQH
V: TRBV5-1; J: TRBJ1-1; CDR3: ASSVGQGGTEAF
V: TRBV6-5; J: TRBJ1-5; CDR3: ASTMGRLSNQPQH
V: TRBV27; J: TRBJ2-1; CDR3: ASSWTFPHNEQF
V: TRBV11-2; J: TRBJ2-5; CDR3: ASSLEWGLAGGGTQY
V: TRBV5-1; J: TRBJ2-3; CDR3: ASSLEGLGASDTQY
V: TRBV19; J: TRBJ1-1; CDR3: ASRMRRQRANTEAF
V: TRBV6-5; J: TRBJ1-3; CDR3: ASRTSFSGNTIY